The text below deals with one TCR beta chain. No antigen is known for it. This specimen belongs to a study of cytomegalovirus exposure and HLA in healthy donors. Regarding the study as a whole: The sole available immune exposure information was CMV serostatus. Accurate prediction of HLA-A and HLA-B alleles (for most subjects) was reportedly achieved from TCR beta sequences.

The PCR had 60 Vbeta and 13 Jbeta primers. Using immunoSEQ multiplex PCR, the repertoire was profiled, and TCRdb retains in-frame clones only, with some absent. The listing records roughly 110,000 clones. The CDR3 consists of 13 residues. With 7 bases clipped from V and 11 bases from J, the junction kept 8 bases outside the gene matches. Per the germline V gene, CDR1 is LNHDA and CDR2 is SQIVND (reference sequence). The sample was PBMCs. The chain employs TRBV19 and TRBJ2-6, with 7 bases aligning to TRBD1. This TCR derives from a man aged 25 to 40 in good health and CMV-seronegative. CDR3: CASTETGWDVLTF. The CDR3 DNA is TGTGCCAGTACCGAGACAGGGTGGGACGTCCTGACTTTC.